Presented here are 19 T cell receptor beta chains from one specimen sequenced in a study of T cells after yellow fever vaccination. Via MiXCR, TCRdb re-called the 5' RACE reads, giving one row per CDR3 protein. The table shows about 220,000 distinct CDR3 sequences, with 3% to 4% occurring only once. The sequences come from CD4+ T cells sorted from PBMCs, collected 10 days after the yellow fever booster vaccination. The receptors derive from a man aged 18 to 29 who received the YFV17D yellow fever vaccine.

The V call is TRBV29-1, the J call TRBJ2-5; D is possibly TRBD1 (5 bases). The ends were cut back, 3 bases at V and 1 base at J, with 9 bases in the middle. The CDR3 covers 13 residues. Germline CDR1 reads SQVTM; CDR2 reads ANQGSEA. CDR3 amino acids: CSVDQGSQETQYF. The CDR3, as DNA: TGCAGCGTTGACCAGGGTTCCCAAGAGACCCAGTACTTC.

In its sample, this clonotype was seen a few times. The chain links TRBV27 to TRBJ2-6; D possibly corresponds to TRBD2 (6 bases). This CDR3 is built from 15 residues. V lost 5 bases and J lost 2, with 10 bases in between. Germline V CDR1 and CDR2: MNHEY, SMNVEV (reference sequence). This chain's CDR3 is CASSAGGTGANVLTF. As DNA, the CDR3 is TGTGCCAGCAGTGCCGGCGGGACTGGGGCCAACGTCCTGACTTTC.

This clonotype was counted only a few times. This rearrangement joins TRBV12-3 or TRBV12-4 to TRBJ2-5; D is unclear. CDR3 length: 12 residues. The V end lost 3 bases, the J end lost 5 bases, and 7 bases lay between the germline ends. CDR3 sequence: CASSFLGETQYF. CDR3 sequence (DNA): TGTGCCAGCAGTTTTCTTGGGGAGACCCAGTACTTC.

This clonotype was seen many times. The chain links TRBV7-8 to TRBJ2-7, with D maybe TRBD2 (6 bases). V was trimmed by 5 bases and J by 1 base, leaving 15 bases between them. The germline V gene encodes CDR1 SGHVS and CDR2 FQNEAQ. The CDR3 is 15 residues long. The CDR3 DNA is TGTGCCAGCAGCCTGGGCCGGGGGAGGTCCTACGAGCAGTACTTC. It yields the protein CASSLGRGRSYEQYF.

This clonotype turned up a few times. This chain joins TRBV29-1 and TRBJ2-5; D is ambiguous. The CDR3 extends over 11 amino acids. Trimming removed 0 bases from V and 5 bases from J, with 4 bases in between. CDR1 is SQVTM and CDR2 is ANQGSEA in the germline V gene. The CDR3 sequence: CSVEEVETQYF. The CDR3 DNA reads TGCAGCGTTGAAGAGGTGGAGACCCAGTACTTC. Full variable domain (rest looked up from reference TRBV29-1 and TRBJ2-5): SAVISQKPSRDICQRGTSLTIQCQVDSQVTMMFWYRQQPGQSLTLIATANQGSEATYESGFVIDKFPISRPNLTFSTLTVSNMSPEDSSIYLCSVEEVETQYFGPGTRLLVL.

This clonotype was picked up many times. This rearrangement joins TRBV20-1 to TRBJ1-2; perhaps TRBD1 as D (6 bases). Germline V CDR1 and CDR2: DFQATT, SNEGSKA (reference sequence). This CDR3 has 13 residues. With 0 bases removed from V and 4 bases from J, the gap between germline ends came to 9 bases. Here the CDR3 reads CSAREGAGYGYTF. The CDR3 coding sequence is TGCAGTGCTAGAGAGGGGGCTGGCTATGGCTACACCTTC.

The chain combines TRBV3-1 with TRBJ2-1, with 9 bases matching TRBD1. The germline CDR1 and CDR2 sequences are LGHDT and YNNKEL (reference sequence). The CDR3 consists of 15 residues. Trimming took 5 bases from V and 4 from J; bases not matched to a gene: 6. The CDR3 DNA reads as TGTGCCAGCAGCACCTCGGGACAGGGATACAATGAGCAGTTCTTC. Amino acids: CASSTSGQGYNEQFF.

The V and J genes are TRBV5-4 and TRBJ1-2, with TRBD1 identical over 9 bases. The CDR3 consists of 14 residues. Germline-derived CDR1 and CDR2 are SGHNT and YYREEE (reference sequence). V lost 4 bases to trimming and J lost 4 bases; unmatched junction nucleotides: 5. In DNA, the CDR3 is TGTGCCAGCAGCGTCACAGGGGGCCGCTATGGCTACACCTTC. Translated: CASSVTGGRYGYTF.

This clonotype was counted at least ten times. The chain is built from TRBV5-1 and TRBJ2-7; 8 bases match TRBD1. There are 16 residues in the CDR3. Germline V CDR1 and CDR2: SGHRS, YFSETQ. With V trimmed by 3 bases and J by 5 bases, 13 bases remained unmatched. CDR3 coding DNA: TGCGCCAGCAGCTCGACTGAGAGGTCAGGGGGCCACGAGCAGTACTTC. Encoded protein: CASSSTERSGGHEQYF.

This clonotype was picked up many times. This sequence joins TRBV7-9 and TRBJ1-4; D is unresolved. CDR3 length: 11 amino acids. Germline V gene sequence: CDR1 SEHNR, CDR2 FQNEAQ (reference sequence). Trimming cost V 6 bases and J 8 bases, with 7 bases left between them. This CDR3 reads CASSLSEKLFF. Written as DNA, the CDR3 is TGTGCCAGCAGTTTATCGGAAAAACTGTTTTTT.

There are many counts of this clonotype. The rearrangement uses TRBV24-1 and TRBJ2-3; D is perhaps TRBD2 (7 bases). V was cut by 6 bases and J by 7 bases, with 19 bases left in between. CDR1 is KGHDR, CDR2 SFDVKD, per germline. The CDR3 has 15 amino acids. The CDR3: CATSRFAGAQYTQYF. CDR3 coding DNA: TGTGCCACCAGTCGATTTGCGGGGGCCCAGTATACGCAGTATTTT.

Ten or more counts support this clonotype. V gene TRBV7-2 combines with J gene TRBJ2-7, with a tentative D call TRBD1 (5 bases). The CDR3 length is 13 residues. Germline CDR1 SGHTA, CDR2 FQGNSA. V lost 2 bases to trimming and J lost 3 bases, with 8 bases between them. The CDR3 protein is CASSLQQGYEQYV. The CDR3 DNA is TGTGCCAGCAGCTTACAGCAGGGCTACGAGCAGTACGTC.

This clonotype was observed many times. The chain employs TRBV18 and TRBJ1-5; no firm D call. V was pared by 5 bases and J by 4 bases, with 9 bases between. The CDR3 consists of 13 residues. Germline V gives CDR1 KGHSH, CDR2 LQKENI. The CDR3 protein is CASSSDQNQPQHF. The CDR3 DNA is TGTGCCAGCTCATCGGATCAAAATCAGCCCCAGCATTTT. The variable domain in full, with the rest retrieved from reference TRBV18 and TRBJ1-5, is NAGVMQNPRHLVRRRGQEARLRCSPMKGHSHVYWYRQLPEEGLKFMVYLQKENIIDESGMPKERFSAEFPKEGPSILRIQQVVRGDSAAYFCASSSDQNQPQHFGDGTRLSIL.

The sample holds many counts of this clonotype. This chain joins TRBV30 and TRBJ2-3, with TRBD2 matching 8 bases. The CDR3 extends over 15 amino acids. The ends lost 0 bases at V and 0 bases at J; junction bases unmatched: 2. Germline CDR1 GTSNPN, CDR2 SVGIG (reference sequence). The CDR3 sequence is CAWSVSGGSTDTQYF. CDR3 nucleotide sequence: TGTGCCTGGAGTGTAAGCGGGGGTAGCACAGATACGCAGTATTTT.

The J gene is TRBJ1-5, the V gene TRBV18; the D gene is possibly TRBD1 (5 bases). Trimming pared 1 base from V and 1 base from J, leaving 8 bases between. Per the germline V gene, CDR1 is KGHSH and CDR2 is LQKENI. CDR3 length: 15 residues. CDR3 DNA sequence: TGTGCCAGCTCACCACGAGGGGACAGCAATCAGCCCCAGCATTTT. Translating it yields CASSPRGDSNQPQHF.

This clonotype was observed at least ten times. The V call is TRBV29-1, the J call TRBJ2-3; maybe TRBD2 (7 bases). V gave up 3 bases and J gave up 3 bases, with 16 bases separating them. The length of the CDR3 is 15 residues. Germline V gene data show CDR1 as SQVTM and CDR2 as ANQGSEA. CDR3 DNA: TGCAGCGTTGACAGGCCGGGGGGCCTGACAGATACGCAGTATTTT. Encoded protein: CSVDRPGGLTDTQYF.

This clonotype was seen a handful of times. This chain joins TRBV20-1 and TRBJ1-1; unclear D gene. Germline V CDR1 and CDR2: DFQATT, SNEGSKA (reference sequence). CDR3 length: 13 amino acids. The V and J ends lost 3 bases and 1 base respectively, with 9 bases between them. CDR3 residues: CSAREGWNTEAFF. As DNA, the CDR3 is TGCAGTGCTAGGGAAGGGTGGAACACTGAAGCTTTCTTT.

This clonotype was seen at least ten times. The CDR3 region is CASSTPRVSETQYF. CDR3 DNA: TGTGCCAGCAGCACTCCGCGGGTTTCAGAGACCCAGTACTTC. The chain links TRBV11-2 to TRBJ2-5, with D perhaps TRBD2 (5 bases). The CDR3 consists of 14 residues. Trimming removed 5 bases from V and 4 bases from J, with 14 bases in between. Germline values: CDR1 SGHAT, CDR2 FQNNGV. Based on the CDR3 plus reference TRBV11-2 and TRBJ2-5, the full variable domain is EAGVAQSPRYKIIEKRQSVAFWCNPISGHATLYWYQQILGQGPKLLIQFQNNGVVDDSQLPKDRFSAERLKGVDSTLKIQPAKLEDSAVYLCASSTPRVSETQYFGPGTRLLVL.

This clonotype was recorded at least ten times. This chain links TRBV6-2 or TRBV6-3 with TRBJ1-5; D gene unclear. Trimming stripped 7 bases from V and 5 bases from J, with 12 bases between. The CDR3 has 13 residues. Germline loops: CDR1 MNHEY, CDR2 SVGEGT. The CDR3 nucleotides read TGTGCCAGCACCCTGGACCATTATCAGCCCCAGCATTTT. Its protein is CASTLDHYQPQHF.